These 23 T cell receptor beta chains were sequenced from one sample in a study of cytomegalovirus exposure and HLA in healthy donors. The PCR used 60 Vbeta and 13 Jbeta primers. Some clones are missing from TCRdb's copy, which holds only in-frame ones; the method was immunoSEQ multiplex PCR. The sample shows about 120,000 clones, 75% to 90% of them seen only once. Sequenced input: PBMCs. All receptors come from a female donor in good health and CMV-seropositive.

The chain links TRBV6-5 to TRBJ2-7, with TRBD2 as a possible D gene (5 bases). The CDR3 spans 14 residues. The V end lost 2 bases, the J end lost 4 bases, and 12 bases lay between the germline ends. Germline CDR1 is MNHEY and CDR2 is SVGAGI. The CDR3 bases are TGTGCCAGCAGTTACGAACACCCGGGATACGAGCAGTACTTC. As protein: CASSYEHPGYEQYF.

DNA for the CDR3: TGTGCCAGCAGTCCGCCAGGGGTTCAGCCCCAGCATTTT. Translation gives CASSPPGVQPQHF. The chain uses TRBV27 and TRBJ1-5; D might be TRBD1 (6 bases). V shed 5 bases and J shed 6 bases, with 11 bases lying between them. Germline loops: CDR1 MNHEY, CDR2 SMNVEV (reference sequence). The CDR3 extends over 13 amino acids.

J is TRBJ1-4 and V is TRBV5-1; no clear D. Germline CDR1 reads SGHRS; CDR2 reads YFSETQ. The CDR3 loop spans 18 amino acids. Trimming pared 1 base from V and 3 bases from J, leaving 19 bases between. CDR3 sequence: CASSLSWRGGRANEKLFF. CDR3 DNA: TGCGCCAGCAGCTTGAGCTGGCGGGGAGGAAGGGCTAATGAAAAACTGTTTTTT.

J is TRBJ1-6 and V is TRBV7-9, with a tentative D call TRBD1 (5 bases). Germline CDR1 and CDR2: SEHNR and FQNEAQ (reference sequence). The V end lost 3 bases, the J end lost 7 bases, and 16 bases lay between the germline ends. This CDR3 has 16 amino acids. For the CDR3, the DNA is TGTGCCAGCAGCTTCTTGGTAGGGCAGGGAAATTCACCCCTCCACTTT. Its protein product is CASSFLVGQGNSPLHF.

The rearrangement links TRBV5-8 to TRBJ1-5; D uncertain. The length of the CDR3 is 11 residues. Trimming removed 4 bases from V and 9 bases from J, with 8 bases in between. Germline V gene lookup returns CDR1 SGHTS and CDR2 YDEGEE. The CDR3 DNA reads TGTGCCAGCAGCGGTGGGCGGCCCCAGCATTTT. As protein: CASSGGRPQHF.

CDR3 in DNA: TGTGCCAGCAGTGTCGGACAGGGGCGGAATTCACCCCTCCACTTT. This codes for CASSVGQGRNSPLHF. This chain links TRBV25-1 with TRBJ1-6; 9 nucleotides line up with TRBD1. Looked up from germline, CDR1 is MGHDK and CDR2 is SYGVNS. V shed 4 bases and J 7 bases; nucleotides not matched to a gene: 5. The CDR3 totals 15 residues.

The DNA for the CDR3 is TGTGCCTGGAATAAAAGGGCCGCGGGCTATGGCTACACCTTC. This encodes CAWNKRAAGYGYTF. The chain recombines TRBV30 with TRBJ1-2; D not resolved. V shed 4 bases and J shed 4 bases, with 16 bases lying between them. The CDR3 runs to 14 residues. Germline V gives CDR1 GTSNPN, CDR2 SVGIG (reference sequence).

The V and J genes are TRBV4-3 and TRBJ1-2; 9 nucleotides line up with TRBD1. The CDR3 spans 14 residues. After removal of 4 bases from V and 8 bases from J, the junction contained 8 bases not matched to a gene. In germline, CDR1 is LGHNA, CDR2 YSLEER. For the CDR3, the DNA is TGCGCCAGCAGCCCGCAGGGGACAGGGTACGGCTACACCTTC. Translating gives CASSPQGTGYGYTF.

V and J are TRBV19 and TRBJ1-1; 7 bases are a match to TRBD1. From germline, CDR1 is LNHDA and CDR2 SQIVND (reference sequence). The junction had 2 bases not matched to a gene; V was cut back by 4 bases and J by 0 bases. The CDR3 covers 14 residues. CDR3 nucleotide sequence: TGTGCCAGTAGTACGGGACAGTTGAACACTGAAGCTTTCTTT. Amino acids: CASSTGQLNTEAFF. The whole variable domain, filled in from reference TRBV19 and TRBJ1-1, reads DGGITQSPKYLFRKEGQNVTLSCEQNLNHDAMYWYRQDPGQGLRLIYYSQIVNDFQKGDIAEGYSVSREKKESFPLTVTSAQKNPTAFYLCASSTGQLNTEAFFGQGTRLTVV.

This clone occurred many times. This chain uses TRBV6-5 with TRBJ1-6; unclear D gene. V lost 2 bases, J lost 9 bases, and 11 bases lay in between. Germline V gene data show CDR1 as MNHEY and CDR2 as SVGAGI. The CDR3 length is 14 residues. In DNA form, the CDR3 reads TGTGCCAGCAGTTACCCGAGTCATGGTTCACCCCTCCACTTT. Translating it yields CASSYPSHGSPLHF.

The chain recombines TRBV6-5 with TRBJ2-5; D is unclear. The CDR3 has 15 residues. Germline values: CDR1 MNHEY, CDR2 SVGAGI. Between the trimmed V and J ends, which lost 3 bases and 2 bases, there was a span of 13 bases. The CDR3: CASSYQGHRQETQYF. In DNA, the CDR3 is TGTGCCAGCAGTTATCAAGGTCACAGACAAGAGACCCAGTACTTC.

CDR3 loop: CASRGGAGGSYNEQFF. As DNA, the CDR3 is TGTGCCAGCAGGGGGGGAGCGGGGGGCTCCTACAATGAGCAGTTCTTC. This chain links TRBV9 with TRBJ2-1; 9 nucleotides align to TRBD2. The CDR3 length is 16 residues. Germline assignment: CDR1 SGDLS and CDR2 YYNGEE. The V segment lost 5 bases and the J segment 0 bases; nucleotides outside the gene matches: 6. Variable domain in full (rest from reference TRBV9 and TRBJ2-1): DSGVTQTPKHLITATGQRVTLRCSPRSGDLSVYWYQQSLDQGLQFLIQYYNGEERAKGNILERFSAQQFPDLHSELNLSSLELGDSALYFCASRGGAGGSYNEQFFGPGTRLTVL.

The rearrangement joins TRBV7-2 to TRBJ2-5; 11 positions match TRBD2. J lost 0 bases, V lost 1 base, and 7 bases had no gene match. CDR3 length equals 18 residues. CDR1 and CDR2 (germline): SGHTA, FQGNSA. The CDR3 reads CASSLGWLAGGNQETQYF. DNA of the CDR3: TGTGCCAGCAGCTTAGGGTGGCTAGCGGGGGGTAACCAAGAGACCCAGTACTTC.

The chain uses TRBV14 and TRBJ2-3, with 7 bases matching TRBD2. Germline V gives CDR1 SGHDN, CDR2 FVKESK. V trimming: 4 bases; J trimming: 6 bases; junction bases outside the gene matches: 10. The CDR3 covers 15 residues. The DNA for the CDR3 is TGTGCCAGCAGCCTACTCGGGGGGTTCGGGGATACGCAGTATTTT. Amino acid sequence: CASSLLGGFGDTQYF.

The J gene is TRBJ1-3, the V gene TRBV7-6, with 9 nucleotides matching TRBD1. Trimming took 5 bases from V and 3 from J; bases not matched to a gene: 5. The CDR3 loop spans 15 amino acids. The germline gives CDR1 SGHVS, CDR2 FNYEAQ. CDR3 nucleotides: TGTGCCAGCAGCCCTCCGGGACAGGGTGGAAACACCATATATTTT. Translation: CASSPPGQGGNTIYF.

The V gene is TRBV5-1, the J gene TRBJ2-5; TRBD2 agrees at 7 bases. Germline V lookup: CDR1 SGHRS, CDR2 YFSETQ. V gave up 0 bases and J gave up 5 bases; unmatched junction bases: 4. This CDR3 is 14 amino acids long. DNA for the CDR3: TGCGCCAGCAGCTTGGACGGGGGGATCGAGACCCAGTACTTC. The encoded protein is CASSLDGGIETQYF.

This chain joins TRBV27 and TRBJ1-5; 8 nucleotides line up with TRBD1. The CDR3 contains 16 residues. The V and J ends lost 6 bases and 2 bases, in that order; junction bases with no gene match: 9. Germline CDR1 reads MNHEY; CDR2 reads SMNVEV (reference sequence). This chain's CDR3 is CASRTGGGMGNQPQHF. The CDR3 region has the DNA TGTGCCAGCAGAACAGGGGGGGGAATGGGCAATCAGCCCCAGCATTTT.

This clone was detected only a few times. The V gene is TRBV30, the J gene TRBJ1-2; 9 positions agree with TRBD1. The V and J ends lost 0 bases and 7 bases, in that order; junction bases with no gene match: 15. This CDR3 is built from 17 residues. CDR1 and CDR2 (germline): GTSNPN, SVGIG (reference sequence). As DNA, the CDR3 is TGTGCCTGGAGTGTAGGGTTCTTTGGGGACAGGGCCAGTGGCTACACCTTC. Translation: CAWSVGFFGDRASGYTF.

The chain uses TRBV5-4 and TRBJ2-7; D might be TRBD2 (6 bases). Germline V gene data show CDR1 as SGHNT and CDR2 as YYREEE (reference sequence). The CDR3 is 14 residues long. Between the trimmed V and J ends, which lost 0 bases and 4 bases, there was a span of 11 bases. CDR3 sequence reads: CASSLGGDTYEQYF. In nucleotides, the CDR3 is TGTGCCAGCAGCTTGGGGGGGGATACGTACGAGCAGTACTTC. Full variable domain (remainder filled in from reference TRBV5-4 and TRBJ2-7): ETGVTQSPTHLIKTRGQQVTLRCSSQSGHNTVSWYQQALGQGPQFIFQYYREEENGRGNFPPRFSGLQFPNYSSELNVNALELDDSALYLCASSLGGDTYEQYFGPGTRLTVT.

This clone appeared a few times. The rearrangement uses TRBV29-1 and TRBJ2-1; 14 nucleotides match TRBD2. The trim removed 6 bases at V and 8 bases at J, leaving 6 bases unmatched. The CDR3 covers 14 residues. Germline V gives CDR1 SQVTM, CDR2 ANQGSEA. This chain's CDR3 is CSVGLAGAIDEQFF. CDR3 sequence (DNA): TGCAGCGTGGGACTAGCGGGGGCAATAGATGAGCAGTTCTTC.

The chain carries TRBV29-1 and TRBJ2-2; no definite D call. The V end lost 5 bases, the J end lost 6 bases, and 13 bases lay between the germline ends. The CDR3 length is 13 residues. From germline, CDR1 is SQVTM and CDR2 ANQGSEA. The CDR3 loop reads CSVKYAEPGELFF. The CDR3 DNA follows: TGCAGCGTTAAATACGCGGAGCCCGGGGAGCTGTTTTTT.

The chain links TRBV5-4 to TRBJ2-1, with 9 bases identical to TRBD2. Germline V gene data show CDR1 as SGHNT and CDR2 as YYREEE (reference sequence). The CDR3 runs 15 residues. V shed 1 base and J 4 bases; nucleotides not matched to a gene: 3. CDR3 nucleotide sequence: TGTGCCAGCAGCTTGCCTAGCGGGGATTACAATGAGCAGTTCTTC. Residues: CASSLPSGDYNEQFF. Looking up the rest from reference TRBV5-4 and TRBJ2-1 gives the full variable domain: ETGVTQSPTHLIKTRGQQVTLRCSSQSGHNTVSWYQQALGQGPQFIFQYYREEENGRGNFPPRFSGLQFPNYSSELNVNALELDDSALYLCASSLPSGDYNEQFFGPGTRLTVL.

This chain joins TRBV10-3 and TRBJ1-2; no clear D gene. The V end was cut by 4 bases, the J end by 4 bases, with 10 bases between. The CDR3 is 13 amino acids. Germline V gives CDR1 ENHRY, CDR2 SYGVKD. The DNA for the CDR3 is TGTGCCATCAGTGTCCGGGAGCTCTATGGCTACACCTTC. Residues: CAISVRELYGYTF.